The rows below give T cell receptor beta chains drawn from one sample of a study of shared clonotypes between healthy human individuals. Assay used: immunoSEQ multiplex PCR; TCRdb lists only in-frame clones, some missing. The data show roughly 2.2 million clones, about 90% seen once. The sequencing input was naive CD4+ T cells from PBMCs. The receptors here all came from a man aged 18-30 years in good health. Some clones in this sample may be carry-over from other donors' samples. The CDR3 runs from the conserved cysteine through the conserved F or W. A D gene is named only where the DNA matches it firmly. The size field is filled for only some rows; it gives once, few, many or a size class.

j_call d_call cdr3_length v_call clone_size cdr3_aa cdr3_nt
TRBJ2-7 NA 16 TRBV4-1 NA CASSQLGSSFSYEQYF TGCGCCAGCAGCCAACTCGGGTCCTCCTTCTCCTACGAGCAGTACTTC
TRBJ1-4 TRBD1 14 TRBV30 NA CAWSWGQGGEKLFF TGTGCCTGGAGTTGGGGACAGGGAGGTGAAAAACTGTTTTTT
TRBJ2-2 TRBD2 20 TRBV28 NA CASSFSLGLAGGRDTGELFF TGTGCCAGCAGTTTCTCTTTAGGACTAGCGGGAGGGCGCGACACCGGGGAGCTGTTTTTT
TRBJ2-2 NA 14 TRBV5-4 NA CASSLAPGSGELFF TGTGCCAGCAGCTTGGCCCCAGGGTCCGGGGAGCTGTTTTTT
TRBJ2-2 NA 15 TRBV5-1 NA CASSFSGANTGELFF TGCGCCAGCAGCTTTAGCGGAGCCAACACCGGGGAGCTGTTTTTT
TRBJ1-1 NA 15 TRBV6-5 NA CASSYSVRGDTEAFF TGTGCCAGCAGTTACTCTGTCCGGGGTGACACTGAAGCTTTCTTT
TRBJ1-2 TRBD1 14 TRBV7-2 NA CASSRRQGPYGYTF TGTGCCAGCAGCCGAAGACAGGGGCCCTATGGCTACACCTTC
TRBJ2-1 NA 13 TRBV4-2 NA CASSQAPENEQFF TGTGCCAGCAGCCAAGCCCCAGAGAATGAGCAGTTCTTC
TRBJ2-5 TRBD1 15 TRBV5-1 NA CASSRIPGQQETQYF TGCGCCAGCAGTCGTATACCGGGACAGCAAGAGACCCAGTACTTC
TRBJ2-5 TRBD1 15 TRBV4-2 NA CASSQDLTGEETQYF TGTGCCAGCAGCCAAGATCTGACAGGGGAAGAGACCCAGTACTTC
TRBJ2-7 TRBD2 17 TRBV11-2 NA CASSLQLLAAPLHEQYF TGTGCCAGCAGCCTACAATTACTAGCGGCCCCGCTCCACGAGCAGTACTTC
TRBJ1-1 NA 14 TRBV28 NA CASRETGSYTEAFF TGTGCCAGCAGAGAAACAGGGAGTTACACTGAAGCTTTCTTT
TRBJ2-3 TRBD2 15 TRBV13 NA CASSSAGGPTDTQYF TGTGCCAGCAGCTCGGCGGGAGGGCCCACAGATACGCAGTATTTT
TRBJ1-1 NA 14 TRBV7-2 NA CASSLPLRGKGAFF TGTGCCAGCAGCCTCCCCTTGAGGGGCAAGGGAGCTTTCTTT
TRBJ1-4 NA 13 TRBV19 few CASSIGRVEKLFF TGTGCCAGTAGTATTGGGAGGGTCGAAAAACTGTTTTTT
TRBJ2-7 NA 13 TRBV6-6 NA CASTLLGGNEQYF TGTGCCAGCACCTTACTCGGGGGAAACGAGCAGTACTTC
TRBJ2-3 NA 14 TRBV7-9 NA CASSRVDVTDTQYF TGTGCCAGCAGCCGAGTGGATGTGACAGATACGCAGTATTTT
TRBJ2-1 NA 17 TRBV5-1 NA CASSRGLAPSLYNEQFF TGCGCCAGCAGCCGGGGGTTGGCCCCCTCACTTTACAATGAGCAGTTCTTC
TRBJ2-6 NA 14 TRBV6-1 NA CASNKPPGANVLTF TGTGCCAGCAACAAGCCTCCTGGGGCCAACGTCCTGACTTTC
TRBJ2-2 NA 16 TRBV30 NA CAWSVEGGTNTGELFF TGTGCCTGGAGTGTAGAGGGGGGGACGAACACCGGGGAGCTGTTTTTT
TRBJ1-3 NA 16 TRBV4-3 NA CASSQDTGAGGNTIYF TGCGCCAGCAGCCAAGATACTGGGGCTGGTGGAAACACCATATATTTT
TRBJ2-3 TRBD2 15 TRBV4-1 NA CASSRGTSEADTQYF TGCGCCAGCAGCCGAGGGACTAGCGAAGCGGATACGCAGTATTTT
TRBJ2-2 NA 17 TRBV4-3 NA CASSQDLAGRGTGELFF TGCGCCAGCAGCCAAGATCTGGCAGGGCGAGGCACCGGGGAGCTGTTTTTT
TRBJ2-3 NA 17 TRBV27 NA CASSPLVSGKVADTQYF TGTGCCAGCAGTCCCTTGGTATCGGGAAAGGTCGCAGATACGCAGTATTTT
TRBJ2-6 NA 15 TRBV28 NA CASSSTGSGANVLTF TGTGCCAGCAGTTCGACAGGCTCTGGGGCCAACGTCCTGACTTTC
TRBJ2-7 TRBD2 15 TRBV5-4 NA CASSKPSGGKDEQYF TGTGCCAGCTCCAAGCCTAGCGGGGGAAAGGATGAGCAGTACTTC
TRBJ2-5 TRBD2 15 TRBV15 NA CATSRAGGPGETQYF TGTGCCACCAGCAGAGCGGGGGGACCGGGAGAGACCCAGTACTTC
TRBJ2-2 TRBD2 14 TRBV6-5 NA CASNGAGDTGELFF TGTGCCAGCAATGGAGCGGGAGACACCGGGGAGCTGTTTTTT
TRBJ2-3 TRBD1 17 TRBV4-1 NA CASSSRGTGGCTDTQYF TGCGCCAGCAGTTCAAGAGGGACAGGGGGTTGCACAGATACGCAGTATTTT
TRBJ2-3 TRBD2 16 TRBV10-3 NA CAISEGTSGGTDTQYF TGTGCCATCAGTGAAGGGACTAGCGGGGGGACAGATACGCAGTATTTT
TRBJ1-3 TRBD1 15 TRBV6-1 NA CASWTGLSSGNTIYF TGTGCCAGTTGGACAGGGCTCAGCTCTGGAAACACCATATATTTT
TRBJ2-1 NA 16 TRBV27 NA CASSLEVVPAWNEQFF TGTGCCAGCAGTTTAGAAGTAGTGCCAGCCTGGAATGAGCAGTTCTTC
TRBJ2-1 TRBD2 12 TRBV28 NA CASYRAGGPQFF TGTGCCAGCTATCGAGCGGGAGGGCCACAGTTCTTC
TRBJ1-2 NA 13 TRBV14 NA CASTSGLNYGYTF TGTGCCAGCACGTCAGGCCTCAACTATGGCTACACCTTC
TRBJ2-2 NA 12 TRBV7-2 few CASSLFAGELFF TGTGCCAGCAGCTTATTCGCCGGGGAGCTGTTTTTT
TRBJ2-3 NA 14 TRBV7-6 NA CASSARTLTDTQYF TGTGCCAGCAGCGCAAGGACTCTTACAGATACGCAGTATTTT
TRBJ2-7 TRBD2 15 TRBV28 NA CASSPSGRALNEQYF TGTGCCAGCAGCCCTAGCGGGAGGGCCCTCAACGAGCAGTACTTC
TRBJ2-7 NA 16 TRBV28 NA CASRNRKGGLVYEQYF TGTGCCAGCCGAAATAGAAAAGGGGGATTGGTCTACGAGCAGTACTTC
TRBJ2-3 NA 12 TRBV18 few CASSPPTDTQYF TGTGCCAGCTCACCACCGACAGATACGCAGTATTTT
TRBJ1-4 NA 16 TRBV4-2 NA CASSQGGRGGNEKLFF TGTGCCAGCAGCCAAGGGGGTCGGGGCGGTAATGAAAAACTGTTTTTT
TRBJ2-7 NA 17 TRBV10-3 NA CATSYPLQGGTHYEQYF TGTGCCACCAGTTATCCACTTCAGGGTGGGACCCACTACGAGCAGTACTTC
TRBJ1-1 NA 11 TRBV6-6 few CASSYQGRAFF TGTGCCAGCAGTTATCAGGGACGGGCTTTCTTT
TRBJ1-6 NA 15 TRBV18 NA CASSPPGRQNSPLHF TGTGCCAGCTCACCACCGGGACGGCAGAACTCACCCCTCCACTTT
TRBJ2-3 NA 15 TRBV9 NA CASSATPVWSDTQYF TGTGCCAGCAGCGCAACGCCGGTTTGGTCAGATACGCAGTATTTT
TRBJ2-2 NA 17 TRBV5-1 NA CASSLAGVGPNTGELFF TGCGCCAGCAGCTTGGCGGGGGTAGGGCCTAACACCGGGGAGCTGTTTTTT
TRBJ1-4 NA 15 TRBV13 NA CASSYSPTVNEKLFF TGTGCCAGCAGCTATTCCCCGACAGTTAATGAAAAACTGTTTTTT
TRBJ2-3 TRBD2 16 TRBV2 NA CASSVLTSGTTDTQYF TGTGCCAGCAGTGTCTTAACTAGCGGGACCACAGATACGCAGTATTTT
TRBJ2-1 TRBD2 13 TRBV2 NA CASSLAGEVEQFF TGTGCCAGCTCGCTAGCGGGAGAAGTTGAGCAGTTCTTC
TRBJ2-3 NA 14 TRBV29-1 NA CSVEEPRGSDTQYF TGCAGCGTTGAAGAACCCAGGGGCAGCGATACGCAGTATTTT
TRBJ2-3 TRBD2 17 TRBV18 NA CASSPPEITSGTDTQYF TGTGCCAGCTCACCACCCGAGATTACTAGCGGCACAGATACGCAGTATTTT
TRBJ2-3 NA 13 TRBV9 NA CASSVWGSDTQYF TGTGCCAGCAGCGTATGGGGTTCAGATACGCAGTATTTT
TRBJ2-7 NA 13 TRBV5-1 NA CASRTTGEGEQYF TGCGCCAGCCGGACTACAGGGGAAGGAGAGCAGTACTTC
TRBJ2-1 TRBD2 13 TRBV6-5 NA CASKREFGNEQFF TGTGCCAGCAAGCGGGAGTTCGGAAATGAGCAGTTCTTC
TRBJ2-2 NA 16 TRBV27 NA CASSTSGTHAPGELFF TGTGCCAGCAGTACCTCCGGGACACACGCCCCCGGGGAGCTGTTTTTT
TRBJ2-5 NA 15 TRBV2 NA CASKPINGKQETQYF TGTGCCAGTAAACCCATAAATGGAAAGCAGGAGACCCAGTACTTC
TRBJ2-7 NA 13 TRBV29-1 NA CSVAGVLNYEQYF TGCAGCGTTGCAGGGGTCCTAAACTACGAGCAGTACTTC
TRBJ1-3 NA 12 TRBV19 NA CASSSRGNTIYF TGTGCCAGTAGTAGCCGAGGAAACACCATATATTTT
TRBJ2-1 TRBD2 15 TRBV11-2 NA CASSLGGTTFHEQFF TGTGCCAGCAGCTTAGGGGGGACTACTTTTCATGAGCAGTTCTTC
TRBJ2-5 TRBD1 14 TRBV5-1 NA CASSLQGAGETQYF TGCGCCAGCAGCTTACAGGGGGCAGGGGAGACCCAGTACTTC
TRBJ2-7 NA 15 TRBV11-2 NA CASTPGVAVSYEQYF TGTGCCAGCACCCCTGGGGTAGCGGTGTCCTACGAGCAGTACTTC